One sample yielded the 6 T cell receptor beta chains listed below, sequenced in a study of shared clonotypes between healthy human individuals. The assay was immunoSEQ multiplex PCR, and TCRdb's table has in-frame clones only and misses some. The data hold 2 million to 2.5 million clones, with 90% to 95% observed a single time. Specimen: naive CD4+ T cells from PBMCs. The subset was: CD45RA+ positively selected. These receptor sequences come from a man aged 18-30 years in good health. Some clones in this sample may be carry-over from other donors' samples.

The chain employs TRBV9 and TRBJ1-2, with D perhaps matching TRBD1 (5 bases). The V gene lost 5 bases and the J gene lost 7 bases, with 15 bases spanning the gap. Per the germline V gene, CDR1 is SGDLS and CDR2 is YYNGEE. The CDR3 spans 13 residues. The CDR3 spells CASSLGGKSGYTF. The CDR3 DNA is TGTGCCAGCAGTTTGGGGGGGAAGAGTGGCTACACCTTC.

This clone was seen a single time. The V and J genes are TRBV28 and TRBJ1-2; 9 bases fit TRBD1. Germline CDR1 MDHEN, CDR2 SYDVKM. The CDR3 is 14 amino acids. J lost 6 bases, V lost 7 bases, and 9 bases had no gene match. Written as DNA, the CDR3 is TGTGCCAGCACCCCGACAGGGGGTAAGGATGGCTACACCTTC. This gives the protein CASTPTGGKDGYTF.

The chain carries TRBV5-4 and TRBJ2-3; D not resolved. Trimming shortened V by 3 bases and J by 2 bases, and 16 bases separated the two germline ends. There are 16 residues in the CDR3. Germline values: CDR1 SGHNT, CDR2 YYREEE (reference sequence). The CDR3 protein is CASSYGQDPFTDTQYF. CDR3 DNA sequence: TGTGCCAGCAGCTACGGTCAGGACCCCTTCACAGATACGCAGTATTTT. Complete variable domain (other parts from reference TRBV5-4 and TRBJ2-3): ETGVTQSPTHLIKTRGQQVTLRCSSQSGHNTVSWYQQALGQGPQFIFQYYREEENGRGNFPPRFSGLQFPNYSSELNVNALELDDSALYLCASSYGQDPFTDTQYFGPGTRLTVL.

V usage is TRBV5-4 and J usage is TRBJ2-1; no clear D. CDR3 length equals 13 residues. Germline V CDR1 and CDR2: SGHNT, YYREEE (reference sequence). V was shortened by 0 bases and J by 8 bases, with 9 bases between the two germline ends. This CDR3 is CASSLAFADEQFF. The CDR3 DNA reads TGTGCCAGCAGCTTGGCTTTCGCCGATGAGCAGTTCTTC.

The CDR3: CASRDRGPETQYF. DNA for the CDR3: TGTGCCAGCAGGGACAGGGGGCCAGAGACCCAGTACTTC. The chain uses TRBV2 and TRBJ2-5, with 11 bases identical to TRBD1. The CDR3 loop spans 13 amino acids. The V segment lost 6 bases and the J segment 4 bases; nucleotides outside the gene matches: 1. CDR1 and CDR2 from the germline V gene are SNHLY and FYNNEI.

The chain recombines TRBV6-5 with TRBJ2-7; TRBD2 aligns across 8 bases. V shed 6 bases and J 4 bases; nucleotides not matched to a gene: 11. The CDR3 sequence is 15 residues long. The germline gives CDR1 MNHEY, CDR2 SVGAGI. The CDR3 region has the DNA TGTGCCAGCAGCCCTCCGGGGAGCGGGAGATACGAGCAGTACTTC. This translates into CASSPPGSGRYEQYF.